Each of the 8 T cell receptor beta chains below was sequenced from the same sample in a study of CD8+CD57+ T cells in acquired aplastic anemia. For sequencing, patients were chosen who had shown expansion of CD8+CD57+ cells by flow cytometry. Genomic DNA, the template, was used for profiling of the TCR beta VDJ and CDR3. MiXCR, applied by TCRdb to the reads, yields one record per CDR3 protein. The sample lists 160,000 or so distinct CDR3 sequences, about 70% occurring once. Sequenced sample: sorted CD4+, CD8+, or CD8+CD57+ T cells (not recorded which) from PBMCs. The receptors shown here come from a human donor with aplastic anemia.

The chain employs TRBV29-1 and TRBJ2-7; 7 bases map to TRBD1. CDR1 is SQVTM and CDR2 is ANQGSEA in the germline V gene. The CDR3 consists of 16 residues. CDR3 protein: CSVYLAARQGTYEQYF. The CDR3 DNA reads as TGCAGTGTTTATCTCGCGGCCAGACAGGGAACCTACGAGCAGTACTTC.

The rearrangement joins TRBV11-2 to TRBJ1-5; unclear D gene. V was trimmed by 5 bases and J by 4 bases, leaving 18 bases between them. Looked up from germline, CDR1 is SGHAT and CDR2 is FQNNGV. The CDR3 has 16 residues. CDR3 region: CASSPEMGGPNQPQHF. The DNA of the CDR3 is TGTGCCAGCAGCCCCGAGATGGGCGGACCAAATCAGCCCCAGCATTTT. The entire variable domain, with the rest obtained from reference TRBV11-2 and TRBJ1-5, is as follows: EAGVAQSPRYKIIEKRQSVAFWCNPISGHATLYWYQQILGQGPKLLIQFQNNGVVDDSQLPKDRFSAERLKGVDSTLKIQPAKLEDSAVYLCASSPEMGGPNQPQHFGDGTRLSIL.

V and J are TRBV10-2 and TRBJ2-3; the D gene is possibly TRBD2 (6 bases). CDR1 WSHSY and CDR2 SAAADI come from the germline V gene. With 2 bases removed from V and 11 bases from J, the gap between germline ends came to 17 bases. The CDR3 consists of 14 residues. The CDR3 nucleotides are TGCGCCAGCAGTGAGGTGGGGTCGGGTAGCGGGCAGTATTTT. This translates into CASSEVGSGSGQYF.

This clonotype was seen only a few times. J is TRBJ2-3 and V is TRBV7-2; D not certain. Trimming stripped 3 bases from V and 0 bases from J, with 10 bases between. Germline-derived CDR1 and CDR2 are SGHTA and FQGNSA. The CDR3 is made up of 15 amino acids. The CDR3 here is CASSFRRASTDTQYF. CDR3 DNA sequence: TGTGCCAGCAGCTTCAGGAGAGCTAGCACAGATACGCAGTATTTT.

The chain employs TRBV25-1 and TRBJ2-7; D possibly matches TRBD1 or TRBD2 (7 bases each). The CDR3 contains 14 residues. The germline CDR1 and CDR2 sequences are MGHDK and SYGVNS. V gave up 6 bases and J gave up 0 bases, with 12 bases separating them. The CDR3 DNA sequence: TGTGCCAGCAGGGGGGGGACAGACTCCTACGAGCAGTACTTC. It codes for CASRGGTDSYEQYF.

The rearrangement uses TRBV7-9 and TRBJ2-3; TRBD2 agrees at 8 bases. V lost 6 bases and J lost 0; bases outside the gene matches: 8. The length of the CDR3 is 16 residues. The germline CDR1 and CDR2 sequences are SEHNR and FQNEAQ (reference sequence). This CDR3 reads CASSPGTSTSTDTQYF. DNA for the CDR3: TGTGCCAGCAGTCCCGGGACTAGTACTAGCACAGATACGCAGTATTTT.

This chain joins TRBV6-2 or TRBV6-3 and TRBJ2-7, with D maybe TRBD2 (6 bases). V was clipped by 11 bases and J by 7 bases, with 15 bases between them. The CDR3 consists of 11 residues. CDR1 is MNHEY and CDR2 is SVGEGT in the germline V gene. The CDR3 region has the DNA TGTGCCGGGGGGTCGGTGGGGGAGCAGTACTTC. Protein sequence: CAGGSVGEQYF.

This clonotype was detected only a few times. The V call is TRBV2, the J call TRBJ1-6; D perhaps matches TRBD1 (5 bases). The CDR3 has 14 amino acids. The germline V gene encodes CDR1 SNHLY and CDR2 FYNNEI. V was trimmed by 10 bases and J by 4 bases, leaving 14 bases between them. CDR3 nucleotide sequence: TGTGCCACCAGGGAGGGGACGTATAATTCACCCCTCCACTTT. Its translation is CATREGTYNSPLHF.